The present entry profiles one T cell receptor (beta chain) with its context. The target antigen is unknown. The source of the sample is a study of early T cells in non-severe SARS-CoV-2 infection. Looking at the study overall: Sequencing targeted bulk RNA from unsorted whole blood, leaving chains unpaired. Broader study findings: Anti-spike CD8 specificities were favored by VDJdb matching, whose results missed private and CD4 specificities.

Unique molecular identifier tags were affixed to discrete cDNA molecules. Each CDR3 protein is one row after TCRdb ran MiXCR on the 5' RACE reads. The sample records roughly 100,000 distinct CDR3 sequences, 10% to 15% being singletons. The material sequenced was whole blood. This clonotype was sampled from an adult who was a healthcare worker with PCR-confirmed SARS-CoV-2 infection or an uninfected control (not recorded which).

The CDR3 nucleotides read TGTGCCACCAGCAGGGAGAGTCGGTACACTGAAGCTTTCTTT. This translates into CATSRESRYTEAFF. The genes are TRBV15 and TRBJ1-1, with no clear D. The CDR3 loop spans 14 amino acids. Germline V gene sequence: CDR1 LNHNV, CDR2 YYDKDF (reference sequence). V lost 3 bases and J lost 3, with 11 bases in between.